This TCR beta chain originates from a study of tumor-infiltrating lymphocytes in localized non-small cell lung cancer. Across the study: Some samples were collected after neoadjuvant chemotherapy; smokers, never-smokers and several histologies were included. General observations from the study: Different pieces of the same tissue went to different assays, confounding technical variation with intratumor heterogeneity. Not all patients were TCR sequenced, owing to tissue quantity.

With 5 bases clipped from V and 3 bases from J, the junction kept 9 bases outside the gene matches. Germline-derived CDR1 and CDR2 are SGHTA and FQGNSA. The CDR3 extends over 16 amino acids. With respect to this clone: Its cognate antigen is unknown.

Repertoires were generated with immunoSEQ multiplex PCR, while TCRdb's copy carries only in-frame clones and drops some. In the table there are roughly 10,000 clones, approximately 82% of which are singletons. The material sequenced was uninvolved lung tissue not adjacent to the tumor. This receptor was taken from a human donor with non-small cell lung cancer. The genes are TRBV7-2 and TRBJ1-2; TRBD1 agrees at 10 bases. The CDR3 loop reads CASSPGTGVWDYGYTF. In DNA form, the CDR3 reads TGTGCCAGCAGCCCTGGGACAGGGGTGTGGGACTATGGCTACACCTTC.